The TCR beta chain under discussion was sequenced for a study of blood T cell repertoires in COVID-19. This table comes from immunoSEQ multiplex PCR, and its TCRdb copy is limited to in-frame clones, with some not included. This sample has 120,000 or so clones, with 70% to 80% found just once. CDR1 KGHSH and CDR2 LQKENI come from the germline V gene. This CDR3 spans 15 amino acids. J lost 3 bases, V lost 2 bases, and 5 bases had no gene match. This clone has just one count. Sequenced input: peripheral blood. This TCR was sampled from a man aged 40-49 years with active or convalescent COVID-19. The rearrangement uses TRBV18 and TRBJ1-2, with 8 bases matching TRBD1. CDR3 DNA: TGTGCCAGCTCACCATCGGACAGGGTACACTATGGCTACACCTTC. This translates into CASSPSDRVHYGYTF.